This TCR beta chain derives from a study of post-analysis software for immune sequencing data. Study outcomes and limitations: Comparison with controls showed significantly lower normalized Chao1 diversity in multiple sclerosis patients.

Incorporated into the TCR beta cDNA libraries were unique molecular identifiers, which served to reduce PCR and sequencing biases. One entry per CDR3 protein results from TCRdb running MiXCR on the PCR reads. This table holds more than 450,000 distinct CDR3 sequences, roughly 45% found once. This clonotype has just a few counts. Its antigen is as yet unknown. The sequenced sample was blood. This clonotype was sampled from a girl under 18 with multiple sclerosis.

In DNA form, the CDR3 reads TGTGCCAGCATGAGGGGCTTCGTTGGGGAGCTGTTTTTT. The encoded protein is CASMRGFVGELFF. The chain uses TRBV6-4 and TRBJ2-2; either TRBD1 or TRBD2 may fit D (5 bases each). The CDR3 is made up of 13 amino acids. Germline lookup yields CDR1 MRHNA and CDR2 SNTAGT. The V end was cut by 7 bases, the J end by 8 bases, with 14 bases between.